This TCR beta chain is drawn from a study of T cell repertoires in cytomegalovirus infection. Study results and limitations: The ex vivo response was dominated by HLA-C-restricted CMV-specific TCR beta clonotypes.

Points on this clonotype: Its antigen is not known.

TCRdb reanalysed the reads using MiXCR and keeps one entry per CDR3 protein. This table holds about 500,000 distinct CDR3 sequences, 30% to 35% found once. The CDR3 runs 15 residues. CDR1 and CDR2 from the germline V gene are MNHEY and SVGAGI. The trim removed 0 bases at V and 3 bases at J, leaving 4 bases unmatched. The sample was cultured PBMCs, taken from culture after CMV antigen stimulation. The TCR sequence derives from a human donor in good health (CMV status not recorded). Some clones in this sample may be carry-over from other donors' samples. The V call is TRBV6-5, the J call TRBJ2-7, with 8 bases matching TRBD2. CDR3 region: CASSYSIRGGYEQYF. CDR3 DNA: TGTGCCAGCAGTTACTCTATCCGGGGGGGCTACGAGCAGTACTTC.